This is a list of T cell receptor beta chains from one sample in a study of regulatory T cells in long-lasting Graves disease. Via MiXCR, TCRdb re-called the multiplex PCR reads, giving one row per CDR3 protein. Seen here are 350,000 to 550,000 distinct CDR3 sequences, under 15% observed once, and the top ten hold around 15%. These data also formed part of another study, on T cells in Graves' hyperthyroidism and ophthalmopathy.

The specimen comprised peripheral blood mononuclear cells (PBMCs), sampled at new diagnosis, from a patient treated with antithyroid drugs. Receptor source: a woman in her 30s with Graves disease. Each CDR3 is given with its conserved first and last residue. The order of the fields is clone size, J gene, V gene, D gene, CDR3 DNA, CDR3 protein. D genes are given only for firm matches. Not every row has a clone size; where given, it reads once, few, many or a size class.

abundance: -; j_gene: TRBJ2-1; v_gene: TRBV4-2; d_gene: -; CDR3nt: TGTGCCAGCAGCCAAGACGCGGGATACAATGAGCAGTTCTTC; CDR3aa: CASSQDAGYNEQFF
abundance: few; j_gene: TRBJ1-5; v_gene: TRBV19; d_gene: -; CDR3nt: TGTGCCAGTAGTGCACGGCGGGGGGACAATCAGCCCCAGCATTTT; CDR3aa: CASSARRGDNQPQHF
abundance: -; j_gene: TRBJ1-4; v_gene: TRBV6-2/TRBV6-3; d_gene: -; CDR3nt: TGTGCCTGCAGCGGGAATGAAAAACTGTTTTTT; CDR3aa: CACSGNEKLFF
abundance: few; j_gene: TRBJ1-1; v_gene: TRBV10-2; d_gene: -; CDR3nt: TGCGCCAGCGACGGGGGCGGAGACACTGAAGCTTTCTTT; CDR3aa: CASDGGGDTEAFF
abundance: -; j_gene: TRBJ2-5; v_gene: TRBV9; d_gene: -; CDR3nt: TGTGCCAGCAGCCCCTCGGTGGGGGCCCAGTACTTC; CDR3aa: CASSPSVGAQYF
abundance: -; j_gene: TRBJ1-6; v_gene: TRBV6-1; d_gene: -; CDR3nt: TGTGCCAGCAGGAGGACAGCCGGACCCCTCCACTTT; CDR3aa: CASRRTAGPLHF
abundance: -; j_gene: TRBJ2-3; v_gene: TRBV6-8; d_gene: -; CDR3nt: TGTGCCAGCAGTAAAGGGAGTGCGTTACCTCACACAGATACGCAGTATTTT; CDR3aa: CASSKGSALPHTDTQYF
abundance: -; j_gene: TRBJ2-3; v_gene: TRBV11-2; d_gene: -; CDR3nt: TGTGCCAGCAGCTTAGGGACGTGGACAGATACGCAGTATTTT; CDR3aa: CASSLGTWTDTQYF
abundance: many; j_gene: TRBJ2-7; v_gene: TRBV6-1; d_gene: -; CDR3nt: TGTGCCAGCAGGATTTCGAGCTCCTACGAGCAGTACTTC; CDR3aa: CASRISSSYEQYF
abundance: many; j_gene: TRBJ2-3; v_gene: TRBV6-2/TRBV6-3; d_gene: TRBD1; CDR3nt: TGTGCCAGCAGGCCTCAGGGGGCGGCCGGGGATACGCAGTATTTT; CDR3aa: CASRPQGAAGDTQYF
abundance: many; j_gene: TRBJ2-1; v_gene: TRBV7-2; d_gene: -; CDR3nt: TGTGCCAGCAGCCTACGGCGGGACAATGAGCAGTTCTTC; CDR3aa: CASSLRRDNEQFF
abundance: few; j_gene: TRBJ1-1; v_gene: TRBV27; d_gene: -; CDR3nt: TGTGCCAGCAGTAGGAATATGAACACTGAAGCTTTCTTT; CDR3aa: CASSRNMNTEAFF
abundance: -; j_gene: TRBJ2-2; v_gene: TRBV20-1; d_gene: -; CDR3nt: TGCAGCGCACGAACTTCAGGGAACACCGGGGAGCTGTTTTTT; CDR3aa: CSARTSGNTGELFF
abundance: few; j_gene: TRBJ2-7; v_gene: TRBV18; d_gene: -; CDR3nt: TGTGCCAGCTCACCAATAAAACAGGGTCGTCTGTACGAGCAGTACTTC; CDR3aa: CASSPIKQGRLYEQYF
abundance: many; j_gene: TRBJ2-3; v_gene: TRBV12-3/TRBV12-4; d_gene: -; CDR3nt: TGTGCCAGCACCTTTTCCGGGCCAGTATTGGATACGCAGTATTTT; CDR3aa: CASTFSGPVLDTQYF
abundance: once; j_gene: TRBJ2-7; v_gene: TRBV30; d_gene: TRBD2; CDR3nt: TGTGCCTGGCGTGGGACTAGCGGGAGGTTTTACGAGCAGTACTTC; CDR3aa: CAWRGTSGRFYEQYF
abundance: few; j_gene: TRBJ2-3; v_gene: TRBV9; d_gene: -; CDR3nt: TGTGCCAGCAGCCTTTTCTCATCTACAGCAGATACGCAGTATTTT; CDR3aa: CASSLFSSTADTQYF
abundance: few; j_gene: TRBJ2-7; v_gene: TRBV10-3; d_gene: TRBD2; CDR3nt: TGTGCCATCAGTGAGGGGAGGGATCAGTACTTC; CDR3aa: CAISEGRDQYF
abundance: many; j_gene: TRBJ1-2; v_gene: TRBV20-1; d_gene: -; CDR3nt: TGCAGTGCTAGAGAGGGGGGAAATACCTATGGCTACACCTTC; CDR3aa: CSAREGGNTYGYTF
abundance: many; j_gene: TRBJ1-6; v_gene: TRBV7-3; d_gene: -; CDR3nt: TGTGCCAGCAGCTTAAGAGACCGAGGGGGTTCACCCCTCCACTTT; CDR3aa: CASSLRDRGGSPLHF
abundance: -; j_gene: TRBJ1-5; v_gene: TRBV18; d_gene: -; CDR3nt: TGTGCCAGCTCACCAGGGATACTCAATCAGCCCCAGCATTTT; CDR3aa: CASSPGILNQPQHF
abundance: many; j_gene: TRBJ2-2; v_gene: TRBV27; d_gene: -; CDR3nt: TGTGCCAGCAGTTTGGGCGGACTGCGGGGCGGGGAGCTGTTTTTT; CDR3aa: CASSLGGLRGGELFF
abundance: many; j_gene: TRBJ2-3; v_gene: TRBV18; d_gene: TRBD1; CDR3nt: TGTGCCAGCTCACCCAGGGACAGAACAGATACGCAGTATTTT; CDR3aa: CASSPRDRTDTQYF
abundance: many; j_gene: TRBJ2-3; v_gene: TRBV7-9; d_gene: TRBD2; CDR3nt: TGTGCCAGCAGCGAACTAGCGGGACCGGTAGATACGCAGTATTTT; CDR3aa: CASSELAGPVDTQYF
abundance: -; j_gene: TRBJ1-3; v_gene: TRBV19; d_gene: TRBD1; CDR3nt: TGTGCCAGTAGCTCGGGACAGTTTCCCCATGGGACTGGAAACACCATATATTTT; CDR3aa: CASSSGQFPHGTGNTIYF
abundance: many; j_gene: TRBJ2-7; v_gene: TRBV30; d_gene: TRBD2; CDR3nt: TGTGCCCGGATGCGGGAGGGAGGCGAGCAGTACTTC; CDR3aa: CARMREGGEQYF
abundance: -; j_gene: TRBJ1-2; v_gene: TRBV4-1; d_gene: -; CDR3nt: TGCGCCAGCAGCCAAGATCTGGGGACTAACTATGGCTACACCTTC; CDR3aa: CASSQDLGTNYGYTF
abundance: many; j_gene: TRBJ2-1; v_gene: TRBV3-1; d_gene: TRBD2; CDR3nt: TGTGCCAGCAGCTTAGCGGGAGAGATAGATGAGCAGTTCTTC; CDR3aa: CASSLAGEIDEQFF
abundance: few; j_gene: TRBJ2-1; v_gene: TRBV28; d_gene: -; CDR3nt: TGTGCCAGCAGTTTAGCGGCAGGAGAGTTGAGTGAGCAGTTCTTC; CDR3aa: CASSLAAGELSEQFF
abundance: many; j_gene: TRBJ1-1; v_gene: TRBV6-1; d_gene: -; CDR3nt: TGTGCCAGCAGGAGTGGGGGCGAGGGCACTGAAGCTTTCTTT; CDR3aa: CASRSGGEGTEAFF
abundance: few; j_gene: TRBJ2-5; v_gene: TRBV18; d_gene: -; CDR3nt: TGTGCCAGCTCAACTGCACCGGTTGGACTTATCCAAGAGACCCAGTACTTC; CDR3aa: CASSTAPVGLIQETQYF
abundance: many; j_gene: TRBJ2-7; v_gene: TRBV12-3/TRBV12-4; d_gene: -; CDR3nt: TGTGCCAGCAGTTTAGAGACTGGCGAGCAGTACTTC; CDR3aa: CASSLETGEQYF
abundance: many; j_gene: TRBJ2-7; v_gene: TRBV12-3/TRBV12-4; d_gene: -; CDR3nt: TGTGCCAGCAGCTTTCAGGGTAGCTACGAGCAGTACTTC; CDR3aa: CASSFQGSYEQYF
abundance: many; j_gene: TRBJ1-2; v_gene: TRBV12-3/TRBV12-4; d_gene: -; CDR3nt: TGTGCCAGCAGTCTCTCCCCCCAGGGATACGGCTACACCTTC; CDR3aa: CASSLSPQGYGYTF
abundance: few; j_gene: TRBJ2-1; v_gene: TRBV7-3; d_gene: -; CDR3nt: TGTGCCAGCAGCTTAAGCGTCGGCAACAATGAGCAGTTCTTC; CDR3aa: CASSLSVGNNEQFF
abundance: -; j_gene: TRBJ2-2; v_gene: TRBV7-3; d_gene: -; CDR3nt: TGTGCCAGCAGCTACCTCCCTGACGGGGCTTGGGGAGGGGAGCTGTTTTTT; CDR3aa: CASSYLPDGAWGGELFF
abundance: -; j_gene: TRBJ2-3; v_gene: TRBV7-9; d_gene: -; CDR3nt: TGTGCCAGCAGCCCTCCCCGCGGACAAGATACGCAGTATTTT; CDR3aa: CASSPPRGQDTQYF
abundance: -; j_gene: TRBJ2-3; v_gene: TRBV5-4; d_gene: -; CDR3nt: TGTGCCAGCAGCTTGGTGCGGGATAATACGCAGTATTTT; CDR3aa: CASSLVRDNTQYF